This T cell receptor (beta chain) was sequenced for a study of molecular identifiers for immune sequencing clone quantification. As previously described, bulk TCR libraries were made using listed TCR primers. From the PCR reads, TCRdb called clonotypes with MiXCR, one entry per CDR3 protein. The sample shows around 470,000 distinct CDR3 sequences, around 21% of them seen only once. V shed 6 bases and J 5 bases; nucleotides not matched to a gene: 8. Germline V gives CDR1 MGHRA, CDR2 YSYEKL. CDR3 length equals 14 residues. This clonotype appeared many times. It was from around 20,000 to 1,000,000 sorted cells, with 10%, 30% or 50% RNA, that naive CD8 libraries came.

The chain uses TRBV4-1 and TRBJ1-1; 8 nucleotides agree with TRBD1. What was sequenced was naive CD8+ T cells from blood, with Jurkat cell RNA spiked in. The subset denotes: FACS-sorted CD8+CD4-CCR7+CD45RA+ naive T cells. This sequence was found in a human donor in good health. Some libraries in this study had Jurkat cell RNA spiked in. Here the CDR3 reads CASSSNRGVTEAFF. DNA of the CDR3: TGCGCCAGCAGTTCGAACAGGGGGGTTACTGAAGCTTTCTTT.